This T cell receptor (beta chain) appears in the sequencing data of a study of post-analysis software for immune sequencing data. Overall study results and limits: Patients showed TRBV5-6, TRBV5-1 and TRBV20-1 among five TRBV segments more frequent than in controls.

Libraries were made from TCR beta cDNA, and they carried unique molecular identifiers. TCRdb recomputed calls from the PCR reads with MiXCR, one row per CDR3 protein. The top ten hold around 6% of the sample, which has about 540,000 distinct CDR3 sequences, roughly 34% seen once. Germline assignment: CDR1 SQVTM and CDR2 ANQGSEA. CDR3 length: 13 amino acids. The V segment lost 5 bases and the J segment 1 base; nucleotides outside the gene matches: 4. Worth noting for this clonotype: No antigen is known for it.

The chain carries TRBV29-1 and TRBJ1-1, with 7 positions matching TRBD1. This TCR derives from a girl between 2 and 17 years old with multiple sclerosis. The sequenced material came from blood. The CDR3 region has the DNA TGCAGCGTTAACAGGGGATGGAACACTGAAGCTTTCTTT. Amino acid sequence: CSVNRGWNTEAFF.